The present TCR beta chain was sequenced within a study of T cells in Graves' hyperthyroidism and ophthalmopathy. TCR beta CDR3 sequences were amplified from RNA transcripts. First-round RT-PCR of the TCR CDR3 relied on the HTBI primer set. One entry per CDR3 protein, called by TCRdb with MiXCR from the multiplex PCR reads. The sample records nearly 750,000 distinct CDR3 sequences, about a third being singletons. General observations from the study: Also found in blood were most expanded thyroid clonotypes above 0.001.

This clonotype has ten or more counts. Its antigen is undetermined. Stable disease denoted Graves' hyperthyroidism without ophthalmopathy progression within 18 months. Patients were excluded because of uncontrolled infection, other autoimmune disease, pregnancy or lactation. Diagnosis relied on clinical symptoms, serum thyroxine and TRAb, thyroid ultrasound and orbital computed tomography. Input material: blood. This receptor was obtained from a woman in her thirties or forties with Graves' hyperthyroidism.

The CDR3 DNA reads TGTGCCAGCAGCCCGATGACAGCCTATGGCTACACCTTC. This encodes CASSPMTAYGYTF. The chain employs TRBV7-9 and TRBJ1-2, with TRBD1 as a possible D gene (5 bases). CDR1 is SEHNR, CDR2 FQNEAQ, per germline (reference sequence). V dropped 5 bases and J dropped 4 bases, with 11 bases sitting between them. The CDR3 sequence is 13 residues long.